The present T cell receptor (beta chain) was sequenced within a study of regulatory T cells in long-lasting Graves disease. Time point in this sample: newly diagnosed GD, antithyroid drugs for less than 3 months. From RNA extracted from PBMCs, the TCR library was made. Building the TCR beta libraries relied on iRepertoire HTBI primers, and CDR3 regions underwent Arm-PCR. TCRdb reprocessed the multiplex PCR reads with MiXCR, giving one entry per CDR3 protein. Seen here are roughly 610,000 distinct CDR3 sequences, roughly 15% observed once, and the top ten hold 15% to 20%. The CDR3 extends over 17 amino acids. Germline CDR1 is SGHDN and CDR2 is FVKESK. Trimming removed 1 base from V and 5 bases from J, with 19 bases in between. This clonotype has at least ten counts. Antigen specificity is unknown. Study results and caveats: For persistent Graves' patients, TCR diversity was lower than for newly diagnosed ones. Among samples with persistent disease, TRBV28, TRBJ1-2 and TRBJ2-5 were favored. Accuracy was perhaps lowered by the small sample size.

The data were also submitted as part of a second study, on T cells in Graves' hyperthyroidism and ophthalmopathy. That source reports: Through a model of 13 V-J features, ophthalmopathy was separated from stable hyperthyroidism.

Sample: peripheral blood mononuclear cells (PBMCs), taken at new diagnosis, from a patient treated with antithyroid drugs. This sequence originates from a woman in her twenties or thirties with Graves disease. The rearrangement links TRBV14 to TRBJ2-3; possible D gene TRBD1, 5 bases. CDR3 loop: CASSQGMAGSWQDTQYF. The CDR3 DNA sequence: TGTGCCAGCAGCCAAGGAATGGCAGGGTCCTGGCAAGATACGCAGTATTTT.